This paragraph covers one TCR beta chain sequence. As yet, its antigen is unknown. This sample was taken from a study of OX40 agonist ivuxolimab in advanced cancers. Study-wide context: Enrolled patients in dose escalation had cancers that were hepatocellular carcinoma, melanoma, renal cell or head and neck cancer. One hepatocellular carcinoma and a couple of cutaneous melanoma patients partially responded. Patients with prior anti-PD-1, anti-PD-L1 or anti-CTLA-4 therapy were eligible; roughly 40% had some.

Method: immunoSEQ multiplex PCR; TCRdb's copy keeps in-frame clones and lacks some. The profile covers some 86,000 clones, with 87% appearing a single time and roughly 1.4% taken by the ten largest. Between the trimmed V and J ends, which lost 6 bases and 4 bases, there was a span of 7 bases. The CDR3 length is 11 residues. Germline V gene lookup returns CDR1 DFQATT and CDR2 SNEGSKA (reference sequence). Study results and caveats: On average, CD8+ T cells showed a greater number of expanded clones than CD4+.

The source was CD4+ or CD8+ T cells sorted from blood, collected in a trial of the OX40 agonist ivuxolimab. The clonotype was recovered from an adult with an advanced solid tumor such as melanoma, head and neck, liver or kidney cancer. The chain combines TRBV20-1 with TRBJ2-1; D unresolved. CDR3 amino acids: CSAAPYNEQFF. CDR3 DNA: TGCAGTGCCGCGCCGTACAATGAGCAGTTCTTC.